The rows below give T cell receptor beta chains drawn from one sample of a study of identical twins. TCRdb fed the 5' RACE reads into MiXCR, producing one record per CDR3 protein. The sample holds around 450,000 distinct CDR3 sequences, 14% seen once. These data also featured in a second study, about yellow fever vaccine responses in identical twins.

Sequenced input: CD4+ T cells sorted from blood. All receptors derive from a woman aged 18-29 years in good health. Each CDR3 is given with its conserved first and last residue. D genes are given only for firm matches. Not every row has a clone size; where given, it reads once, few, many or a size class.

TRBJ2-1	-	TRBV5-6	-	TGTGCCAGCACCCTGTGGCAGAACTCCTACAATGAGCAGTTCTTC	CASTLWQNSYNEQFF
TRBJ1-2	-	TRBV10-3	TRBD1	TGTGCCATCAGTGAGTCGCTATTGGGACAGGGGCTTGGCTACACCTTC	CAISESLLGQGLGYTF
TRBJ2-1	few	TRBV11-1	TRBD2	TGTGCCAGCAGCTTACCTAGCGGGAGAAGTAATGAGCAGTTCTTC	CASSLPSGRSNEQFF
TRBJ1-5	-	TRBV6-2/TRBV6-3	-	TGTGCCAGCAGGCCGGACAGACTTTATAGCAATCAGCCCCAGCATTTT	CASRPDRLYSNQPQHF
TRBJ2-1	-	TRBV7-9	TRBD1	TGTGCCAGTGGGGTCAGGGGGAGATACAATGAGCAGTTCTTC	CASGVRGRYNEQFF
TRBJ2-5	few	TRBV5-6	-	TGTGCCAGCAGCTTGGTGGGGCCAGGGCCGGTAGAGACCCAGTACTTC	CASSLVGPGPVETQYF
TRBJ2-6	few	TRBV7-3	-	TGTGCCAGCAGCCCGATTCCCCAAAGCTCTGGGGCCAACGTCCTGACTTTC	CASSPIPQSSGANVLTF
TRBJ2-2	few	TRBV27	TRBD2	TGTGCCAGCAGTTTATTCGCTAGCGGAGCGAACACCGGGGAGCTGTTTTTT	CASSLFASGANTGELFF
TRBJ2-1	many	TRBV20-1	-	TGCAGTGCTAGGGTTGCGTCCTCCCCCTACAATGAGCAGTTCTTC	CSARVASSPYNEQFF
TRBJ2-3	many	TRBV6-4	TRBD2	TGTGCCAGCAGTGACTTTAGCGGGAGGGCCCTGTTCGATACGCAGTATTTT	CASSDFSGRALFDTQYF
TRBJ2-5	few	TRBV18	TRBD2	TGTGCCAGCTCACCAACGAGGGGGTGGAATAGGAGCGGGGGCCTCCAAGAGACCCAGTACTTC	CASSPTRGWNRSGGLQETQYF
TRBJ2-5	-	TRBV6-1	-	TGTGCCAGCAGCCAGGCTCTGGGGCAAGAGACCCAGTACTTC	CASSQALGQETQYF
TRBJ2-5	-	TRBV6-1	-	TGTGCCAGCAGGGACGGAGTTAGCGATAAGATCCAAGAGACCCAGTACTTC	CASRDGVSDKIQETQYF
TRBJ2-6	-	TRBV28	-	TGTGCCAGCCGTTATGGTGGGGCCAACGTCCTGACTTTC	CASRYGGANVLTF
TRBJ2-7	few	TRBV6-1	-	TGTGCCAGCAGACTTGACGGGACACTCTACGAGCAGTACTTC	CASRLDGTLYEQYF
TRBJ2-7	-	TRBV27	TRBD2	TGTGCCAGCAGGAACCTAGCGGGAGGGCCCTACGAGCAGTACTTC	CASRNLAGGPYEQYF
TRBJ2-7	-	TRBV20-1	-	TGCCCAACCACGGGGATGTACGAGCAGTACTTC	CPTTGMYEQYF
TRBJ1-5	few	TRBV5-1	TRBD1	TGCGCCAGCAGCAGGACAGGGGAGGTCAATCAGCCCCAGCATTTT	CASSRTGEVNQPQHF
TRBJ2-1	few	TRBV3-1	-	TGTGCCAGCAGCCTGTCGTTACAGGACGGCAATGAGCAGTTCTTC	CASSLSLQDGNEQFF
TRBJ2-1	many	TRBV5-1	TRBD2	TGCGCCAGCAGCATAGCGGGAGGGAGCTCCTACAATGAGCAGTTCTTC	CASSIAGGSSYNEQFF
TRBJ2-1	once	TRBV6-5	TRBD1	TGTGCCAGCAGTTACTCCAGTACAGGGGGCAATGAGCAGTCCTTC	CASSYSSTGGNEQSF
TRBJ2-3	few	TRBV3-1	TRBD1	TGTGCCAGCAGCCCGGGACAGCTAACCTTAGGGAATACGCAGTATTTT	CASSPGQLTLGNTQYF
TRBJ2-3	few	TRBV20-1	TRBD2	TGCAGTGCTAGAGATTCGGGACTAGCGGGAGGGTCCACAGATACGCAGTATTTT	CSARDSGLAGGSTDTQYF
TRBJ2-1	-	TRBV5-4	-	TGTGCCAGCATCAACCCGGGGGCGGGCTCCTACAATGAGCAGTTCTTC	CASINPGAGSYNEQFF
TRBJ2-7	few	TRBV2	-	TGTGCCAGCAGTGGGGGTGCCTACGAGCAGTACTTC	CASSGGAYEQYF
TRBJ2-6	few	TRBV5-1	TRBD1	TGCGCCAGCAGATCGGACAGGACTGGGGCCAACGTCCTGACTTTC	CASRSDRTGANVLTF
TRBJ1-1	-	TRBV24-1	-	TGTGCCACCAGACCAGCAGGGTGGGGCGAAGCTTTCTTT	CATRPAGWGEAFF
TRBJ1-2	few	TRBV29-1	-	TGCAGCGTGGGGGGGGACACCATTGCCTATGGCTACACCTTC	CSVGGDTIAYGYTF
TRBJ2-1	few	TRBV28	-	TGTGCCAGCAGTTCACCTGGGGTTTTTGGGGGCAATGAGCAGTTCTTC	CASSSPGVFGGNEQFF
TRBJ2-4	few	TRBV12-3/TRBV12-4	-	TGTGCCAGCAGTTTAGGGGGGGCGCAGGCCAAAAACATTCAGTACTTC	CASSLGGAQAKNIQYF
TRBJ2-1	-	TRBV7-8	TRBD2	TGTGCCAGCAGCTTAGTTGCTAGCGGGGACTACAATGAGCAGTTCTTC	CASSLVASGDYNEQFF
TRBJ2-5	-	TRBV7-2	-	TGTGCCAGCAGCCCCCCAGCGGGCAACAGGGAGACCCAGTACTTC	CASSPPAGNRETQYF
TRBJ2-4	few	TRBV20-1	-	TGCAGTGCTATTCGACAGGAACGCCTTATAGCCAAAAACATTCAGTACTTC	CSAIRQERLIAKNIQYF
TRBJ2-1	few	TRBV28	-	TGTGCCAGCAGGTTCCTAAGGGGGGAGCAGTTCTTC	CASRFLRGEQFF
TRBJ1-1	few	TRBV20-1	-	TGCAGTGCTCGGACCTGGACTGAAGCTTTCTTT	CSARTWTEAFF
TRBJ2-7	few	TRBV11-2	-	TGTGCCAGCAGCTTAGATTCGGACACCTCCTACGAGCAGTACTTC	CASSLDSDTSYEQYF
TRBJ2-7	-	TRBV9	TRBD2	TGTGCCAGCAGCGTCATACTAGCGGGAGGCGAGCAGTACTTC	CASSVILAGGEQYF
TRBJ2-7	few	TRBV3-1	-	TGTGCCAGCAGCCGAGACAGACGAAGCTCCTACGAGCAGTACTTC	CASSRDRRSSYEQYF
TRBJ2-3	-	TRBV25-1	TRBD2	TGTGCCAGCAGTTTTGACCTAGCGGGCGCAGATACGCAGTATTTT	CASSFDLAGADTQYF
TRBJ2-2	few	TRBV3-1	-	TGTGCCAGCAGCCAACAGCCGGGGTCCGGGGAGCTGTTTTTT	CASSQQPGSGELFF
TRBJ2-2	-	TRBV12-3/TRBV12-4	TRBD2	TGTGCCAGCAGTTTAGGGAGGACTAGCGGGACCGGGGAGCTGTTTTTT	CASSLGRTSGTGELFF
TRBJ1-3	-	TRBV7-2	-	TGTGCCAGCAGCCCCGGTGGGATCCTATATTTT	CASSPGGILYF
TRBJ2-3	few	TRBV11-1	TRBD2	TGTGCCAGCAGCAACCGCCTACGGGCGGGGGGGAGCACAGATACGCAGTATTTT	CASSNRLRAGGSTDTQYF
TRBJ2-5	-	TRBV18	TRBD2	TGTGCCAGCTCACCAGGACTAGCGGGAGACGAGACCCAGTACTTC	CASSPGLAGDETQYF
TRBJ1-6	-	TRBV18	-	TGTGCCAGCTCACCATCGGGTTCAGGGGAGAATTCACCCCTCCACTTT	CASSPSGSGENSPLHF
TRBJ2-7	-	TRBV7-2	TRBD2	TGTGCCAGCAGCCCCGGACTAGTGACGTACGAGCAGTACTTC	CASSPGLVTYEQYF
TRBJ1-1	few	TRBV2	-	TGTGCCAGCAGAGTAGGTTACACTGAAGCTTTCTTT	CASRVGYTEAFF
TRBJ2-5	-	TRBV29-1	TRBD2	TGCAGCGCCACCGGGAGCGGGGGGGTGATATATTTC	CSATGSGGVIYF
TRBJ2-3	few	TRBV30	-	TGTGCCTGGAGTGTTGGTGTTTTTCTGTATTTT	CAWSVGVFLYF
TRBJ1-5	-	TRBV12-3/TRBV12-4	-	TGTGCCAGCAGTTTTGAGGGTCGGGGCAATCAGTCCCAGCATTTT	CASSFEGRGNQSQHF
TRBJ2-5	-	TRBV5-1	-	TGCGCCAGCAGCTGGGGCCTTTGGAGAACTCAAGAGACCCAGTACTTC	CASSWGLWRTQETQYF
TRBJ2-1	few	TRBV3-1	-	TGTGCCAGCAGCCTAAGGGCCCGGGGGCGGAGTGAGCAGTTCTTC	CASSLRARGRSEQFF
TRBJ2-1	-	TRBV20-1	-	TGCAGTGCTAGTTTGATCGGGAGCTCCTACAATGAGCAGTTCTTC	CSASLIGSSYNEQFF
TRBJ2-5	few	TRBV10-3	-	TGTGCCATCAGTGAATCGGTTGACTCCAGACAGGAGACCCAGTACTTC	CAISESVDSRQETQYF
TRBJ2-7	few	TRBV11-2	TRBD2	TGTGCCAGCAGTCTAGCGGGATCACTTTCCTACGAGCAGTACTTC	CASSLAGSLSYEQYF